A selection of T cell receptor beta chains follows, all from one sample in a study of blood T cells in healthy people across ages. Each CDR3 protein is one row after TCRdb ran MiXCR on the 5' RACE reads. The sample has some 1.1 million distinct CDR3 sequences; more than 30% are singletons. Sequenced input: blood. These receptors originate from a man aged 18 to 30 in good health. Both conserved end residues are trimmed from each CDR3. The order of the fields is V gene, CDR3 length, J gene, CDR3 protein.

TRBV28	15	TRBJ1-5	ASMDRIADYSNQPQH
TRBV2	14	TRBJ2-6	ASSAGLSSGANVLT
TRBV5-1	11	TRBJ1-2	ASSIGASNGYT
TRBV12-3/TRBV12-4	10	TRBJ1-2	ASSLGLYGYT
TRBV2	11	TRBJ2-4	ASKGLLLGEQY
TRBV12-3/TRBV12-4	10	TRBJ2-1	ASRRGVETQF
TRBV15	13	TRBJ1-2	ATSMRTGSFYGCT
TRBV7-8	15	TRBJ2-7	ASSLEGTGPLSYEQY
TRBV19	13	TRBJ1-1	ASSIDPGVNTEAF
TRBV6-2/TRBV6-3	18	TRBJ1-1	ASSYLGTGGVQGVGAEAF